This entry features one T cell receptor beta chain sequence. This specimen comes from a study of blood T cell repertoires in COVID-19. Study background: The analysed material was cDNA or gDNA that came from T cells, B-cell-depleted T cells, or PBMCs.

Authors' methods: Reference gene primer amplification gave estimated nucleated cell counts. Assay used: immunoSEQ multiplex PCR; TCRdb lists only in-frame clones, some missing. V and J calls and clone size are given by that table; D and trimming were obtained from the DNA. The sample includes about 180,000 clones, approximately 80% of them seen just once. Donors of Cohort 3 who recovered were those that had two negative PCRs, clearance, or symptom resolution. Trimming at V came to 6 bases and at J to 5 bases, leaving 13 bases not matched to a gene. The CDR3 is made up of 16 amino acids. CDR1 is MRHNA, CDR2 SNTAGT, per germline.

The sequencing input was PBMCs or T cells enriched from blood (not recorded which). This sequence was found in a man in his fifties or sixties who had recovered from COVID-19. This rearrangement joins TRBV6-4 to TRBJ2-1; the match to TRBD1 covers 7 bases. In DNA form, the CDR3 reads TGTGCCAGCAGCTACCTACGAGGGGGCGCGAACAATGAGCAGTTCTTC. This codes for CASSYLRGGANNEQFF.